This T cell receptor (beta chain) originates from a study of cytomegalovirus exposure and HLA in healthy donors. As for the study in general: Inside one of the first data releases sat about 85 million unique TCRs taken from HLA-typed donors. Study findings and constraints: In a later analysis, a genetic analysis reported fewer productive-TCR N-insertions in an Asian-associated ancestry cluster than the cohort average. TRBV6-2, TRBV6-3 and some other V segments were unresolvable in 87-base-pair reads.

Vbeta (60) and Jbeta (13) primers were used in the PCR. Repertoires were generated with immunoSEQ multiplex PCR, while TCRdb's copy carries only in-frame clones and drops some. This sample yields about 160,000 clones, of which around 72% are seen a single time; about 7.7% belongs to the top ten. In regard to this clone: Its antigen is still unknown.

This CDR3 contains 14 residues. The ends were cut back, 2 bases at V and 4 bases at J, with 9 bases in the middle. Germline CDR1 reads MNHNS; CDR2 reads SASEGT. Healthy bone marrow donors made up the donors. V is TRBV6-1 and J is TRBJ1-5; D remains unclear. Sequenced: PBMCs. This TCR was sampled from a woman aged 40 to 50 in good health and CMV-seropositive. CDR3 sequence: CASSETAGNQPQHF. CDR3 DNA sequence: TGTGCCAGCAGTGAAACAGCGGGAAATCAGCCCCAGCATTTT.